The 32 T cell receptor beta chains presented below share a single source sample, sequenced in a study of blood T cells in healthy people across ages. Sample-barcoded 5' priming and a J-beta primer mix drove a second PCR of roughly 7 to 11 cycles. TCRdb re-analysed the 5' RACE reads in MiXCR, keeping a single row per CDR3 protein. The repertoire includes under 1 million distinct CDR3 sequences, around two fifths of them detected once, and roughly a fifth sits in the top ten. Material: blood. These receptors were taken from a man between 60 and 75 years old in good health.

This clonotype was seen a handful of times. CDR3 residues: CASSPGTGEYEQYF. The CDR3, as DNA: TGCGCCAGCAGCCCCGGGACAGGGGAGTACGAGCAGTACTTC. The rearrangement joins TRBV4-3 to TRBJ2-7, with TRBD1 matching over 10 bases. Germline-derived CDR1 and CDR2 are LGHNA and YSLEER. This CDR3 is 14 amino acids long. The V segment lost 4 bases and the J segment 4 bases; nucleotides outside the gene matches: 4.

This clonotype was counted a few times. V gene TRBV15 combines with J gene TRBJ1-1; D not certain. The V gene's germline CDR1 is LNHNV and CDR2 YYDKDF (reference sequence). Trimming stripped 0 bases from V and 6 bases from J, with 11 bases between. The CDR3 sequence is 14 residues long. The CDR3 region has the DNA TGTGCCACCAGCAGAGATCGGGGAGACGCTGAAGCTTTCTTT. Translated, it gives CATSRDRGDAEAFF.

CDR3 nucleotide sequence: TGCAGTGCTAGAGATGCGGCCAGGGGCCGGGAGACCCAGTACTTC. It yields the protein CSARDAARGRETQYF. The J gene is TRBJ2-5, the V gene TRBV20-1; D perhaps matches TRBD1 (6 bases). CDR3 length: 15 residues. Trimming pared 0 bases from V and 5 bases from J, leaving 16 bases between. The germline V gene has CDR1 DFQATT and CDR2 SNEGSKA (reference sequence).

The V gene is TRBV7-2, the J gene TRBJ2-3, with D perhaps TRBD2 (6 bases). CDR3 length equals 14 residues. Germline V gene lookup returns CDR1 SGHTA and CDR2 FQGNSA. V was clipped by 4 bases and J by 2 bases, with 10 bases between them. The CDR3 spells CASSSGLHTDTQYF. CDR3 DNA sequence: TGTGCCAGCAGCTCGGGACTTCACACAGATACGCAGTATTTT.

The J gene is TRBJ2-3, the V gene TRBV12-3 or TRBV12-4; 9 bases map to TRBD2. The CDR3 contains 16 residues. V gave up 6 bases and J gave up 2 bases; unmatched junction bases: 9. The CDR3 DNA reads as TGTGCCAGCAGCCCATCAAGCGGGAGGAACACAGATACGCAGTATTTT. It specifies CASSPSSGRNTDTQYF.

Points on this clonotype: A read error is possible here, since a much larger clone lies one base away. The V and J genes are TRBV25-1 and TRBJ1-2; D is undetermined. The CDR3 runs to 13 residues. In germline, CDR1 is MGHDK, CDR2 SYGVNS. CDR3: CTSSGFRDHGYTF. The CDR3 region has the DNA TGTACCAGCAGCGGTTTTCGGGATCATGGCTACACCTTC.

The J gene is TRBJ1-2, the V gene TRBV5-1; 10 nucleotides line up with TRBD1. Trimming at V came to 4 bases and at J to 3 bases, leaving 6 bases not matched to a gene. The germline V gene encodes CDR1 SGHRS and CDR2 YFSETQ. The CDR3 is made up of 15 amino acids. CDR3 residues: CASSGGTGADYGYTF. The CDR3 nucleotides are TGCGCCAGCAGCGGAGGGACAGGGGCGGACTATGGCTACACCTTC.

V is TRBV20-1 and J is TRBJ2-6; 11 nucleotides align to TRBD1. The CDR3 spans 18 residues. Germline V gene sequence: CDR1 DFQATT, CDR2 SNEGSKA (reference sequence). V was pared by 5 bases and J by 2 bases, with 11 bases of the junction left unmatched. The CDR3 region is CSAYYGQGAPAGANVLTF. Here the CDR3 DNA reads TGCAGTGCTTACTACGGACAGGGGGCCCCCGCTGGGGCCAACGTCCTGACTTTC.

The genes are TRBV6-1 and TRBJ2-7; TRBD2 might be the D (5 bases). The J call may not be correct, given that the DNA end is closer to TRBJ2-5. This CDR3 is 15 amino acids long. Germline V gene sequence: CDR1 MNHNS, CDR2 SASEGT. The CDR3 region is CASSVSLAGPETQYF. CDR3 coding DNA: TGTGCCAGCAGTGTTAGTCTAGCCGGACCAGAGACCCAGTACTTC.

The CDR3 DNA is TGCAGTGCTCAGGACAGGCTCGCTGAAAAACTGTTTTTT. As protein: CSAQDRLAEKLFF. The gene calls are TRBV20-1 and TRBJ1-4; TRBD1 aligns across 7 bases. The CDR3 consists of 13 residues. V lost 5 bases and J lost 7; bases outside the gene matches: 7. Germline values: CDR1 DFQATT, CDR2 SNEGSKA (reference sequence).

The chain joins TRBV5-5 to TRBJ2-1, with D tentatively TRBD1 (6 bases). Germline V lookup: CDR1 SGHKS, CDR2 YYEKEE (reference sequence). V lost 5 bases, J lost 13 bases, and 28 bases lay in between. CDR3 length: 16 residues. The CDR3 bases are TGTGCCAGCAGTCCAGTGGAACAGGGTGCTCGAGAGACCCAGTTCTTC. It specifies CASSPVEQGARETQFF.

The sample holds a few counts of this clonotype. V is TRBV4-3 and J is TRBJ2-7, with D tentatively TRBD1 or TRBD2 (5 bases each). The germline V gene encodes CDR1 LGHNA and CDR2 YSLEER. CDR3 size: 13 residues. Trimming stripped 1 base from V and 6 bases from J, with 10 bases between. DNA for the CDR3: TGCGCCAGCAGCCAAGTGAGAGGGGTCGAGCAGTACTTC. Translation: CASSQVRGVEQYF.

This clonotype was observed a handful of times. This sequence joins TRBV6-2 or TRBV6-3 and TRBJ2-4; D is ambiguous. Germline V lookup: CDR1 MNHEY, CDR2 SVGEGT. The V end was cut by 0 bases, the J end by 0 bases, with 12 bases between. CDR3 length: 17 amino acids. The CDR3 loop reads CASSYSKGIKAKNIQYF. The CDR3, as DNA: TGTGCCAGCAGTTACTCGAAGGGCATAAAAGCCAAAAACATTCAGTACTTC.

This clonotype showed up just a few times. This chain uses TRBV20-1 with TRBJ1-1; D possibly corresponds to TRBD1 (5 bases). Germline V gives CDR1 DFQATT, CDR2 SNEGSKA (reference sequence). V dropped 5 bases and J dropped 5 bases, with 9 bases sitting between them. CDR3 size: 11 residues. The CDR3 nucleotides are TGCAGTGCTTCCGACAGTACTGAAGCTTTCTTT. As protein: CSASDSTEAFF.

Points on this clonotype: At one end the junction does not follow the germline gene, possibly because of a read error. The gene calls are TRBV7-2 and TRBJ1-2; a weak D match, TRBD1 (6 bases). Germline CDR1 and CDR2: SGHTA and FQGNSA. The length of the CDR3 is 13 residues. The CDR3 DNA follows: TGTGCCAGCAGCGCGCCCACGGGGGCTGGCTGCACCTTC. This translates into CASSAPTGAGCTF.

V usage is TRBV7-2 and J usage is TRBJ2-1; 7 bases fit TRBD2. CDR1 and CDR2 from the germline V gene are SGHTA and FQGNSA. The CDR3 totals 17 residues. Germline trimming cut 1 base from V and 14 bases from J; bases unmatched to any gene: 20. CDR3 in DNA: TGTGCCAGCAGCTTAGAGAACCCCAATTTTAAGCGGGGAGCCAAGTTCTTC. It codes for CASSLENPNFKRGAKFF.

The rearrangement links TRBV10-2 to TRBJ2-7, with D perhaps given as TRBD1 or TRBD2 (5 bases each). The germline V and J ends were trimmed by 7 bases and 1 base, with 17 bases remaining between them. Looked up from germline, CDR1 is WSHSY and CDR2 is SAAADI. CDR3 length: 15 residues. As DNA, the CDR3 is TGCGCCAGCAACCCCGGGGCAGGCCCGTCCTACGAGCAGTACTTC. Translated, it gives CASNPGAGPSYEQYF.

The chain is built from TRBV30 and TRBJ2-3; D is unclear. This CDR3 is 11 amino acids long. V lost 1 base, J lost 1 base, and 0 bases lay in between. Germline-derived CDR1 and CDR2 are GTSNPN and SVGIG (reference sequence). Here the CDR3 reads CAWSGTDTQYF. CDR3 DNA sequence: TGTGCCTGGAGTGGCACAGATACGCAGTATTTT.

The gene calls are TRBV20-1 and TRBJ1-2; D remains unclear. Germline lookup yields CDR1 DFQATT and CDR2 SNEGSKA (reference sequence). The CDR3 totals 13 residues. Trimming took 1 base from V and 0 from J, leaving 6 bases between them. DNA for the CDR3: TGCAGTGCTAGAGGACCTCCTAACTATGGCTACACCTTC. This codes for CSARGPPNYGYTF.

V is TRBV7-3 and J is TRBJ2-2; 8 positions agree with TRBD2. This CDR3 has 16 residues. Germline trimming cut 6 bases from V and 4 bases from J; bases unmatched to any gene: 10. CDR1 is SGHTA, CDR2 FQGTGA, per germline. This CDR3 is CASSPLAGGGTGELFF. DNA for the CDR3: TGTGCCAGCAGTCCCTTGGCGGGGGGAGGCACCGGGGAGCTGTTTTTT.

This clonotype was counted between two and nine times. This chain links TRBV29-1 with TRBJ1-1; no reliable D call. From germline, CDR1 is SQVTM and CDR2 ANQGSEA. The CDR3 runs to 10 residues. Trimming removed 4 bases from V and 7 bases from J, with 7 bases in between. The CDR3 spells CSVVSLEAFF. CDR3 DNA: TGCAGCGTTGTTAGCCTTGAAGCTTTCTTT.

The chain combines TRBV10-3 with TRBJ1-2; maybe TRBD1 (5 bases). Trimming left V 11 bases short and J 0 bases short, with 16 bases between. The CDR3 length is 14 residues. From germline, CDR1 is ENHRY and CDR2 SYGVKD. The CDR3 reads CAAGGTDSNYGYTF. The CDR3, as DNA: TGTGCCGCGGGGGGTACCGACTCTAACTATGGCTACACCTTC.

The chain links TRBV25-1 to TRBJ1-1, with unresolved D. Per the germline V gene, CDR1 is MGHDK and CDR2 is SYGVNS. Trimming removed 4 bases from V and 5 bases from J, with 14 bases in between. The CDR3 spans 14 residues. The CDR3 bases are TGTGCCAGCAGTGCGACGGGATTGGGTACTGAAGCTTTCTTT. It is translated as CASSATGLGTEAFF. Full variable domain (rest looked up from reference TRBV25-1 and TRBJ1-1): EADIYQTPRYLVIGTGKKITLECSQTMGHDKMYWYQQDPGMELHLIHYSYGVNSTEKGDLSSESTVSRIRTEHFPLTLESARPSHTSQYLCASSATGLGTEAFFGQGTRLTVV.

This clonotype appeared many times. The V and J genes are TRBV25-1 and TRBJ1-6, with TRBD1 identical over 7 bases. Per the germline V gene, CDR1 is MGHDK and CDR2 is SYGVNS. The CDR3 runs to 13 residues. The junction had 5 bases not matched to a gene; V was cut back by 8 bases and J by 7 bases. The CDR3 nucleotides are TGTGCCAGCCAGCTACAGGGGAATTCACCCCTCCACTTT. Translation gives CASQLQGNSPLHF.

The chain carries TRBV5-1 and TRBJ1-1; 9 bases align to TRBD1. The germline gives CDR1 SGHRS, CDR2 YFSETQ. This CDR3 has 14 residues. The trim removed 0 bases at V and 5 bases at J, leaving 2 bases unmatched. CDR3 in DNA: TGCGCCAGCAGCTTGGGGGACAGGGTTACTGAAGCTTTCTTT. Its translation: CASSLGDRVTEAFF.

At least ten counts were recorded for this clonotype. V and J are TRBV9 and TRBJ2-1; D is perhaps TRBD1 (6 bases). Trimming removed 4 bases at V and 6 bases at J, with 20 bases between. This CDR3 has 16 residues. Germline loops: CDR1 SGDLS, CDR2 YYNGEE. The CDR3 region has the DNA TGTGCCAGCAGCCCCCCCTGGGACAACCCATTCAATGAGCAGTTCTTC. Protein: CASSPPWDNPFNEQFF.

This clonotype has a handful of counts. The V call is TRBV6-6, the J call TRBJ2-4; 7 bases line up with TRBD1. The ends lost 5 bases at V and 3 bases at J; junction bases unmatched: 10. CDR1 and CDR2 (germline): MNHNY, SVGAGI (reference sequence). CDR3 length: 16 residues. CDR3: CASSATDRHDKNIQYF. The CDR3 nucleotides are TGTGCCAGCAGTGCGACGGACAGGCATGACAAAAACATTCAGTACTTC.

V usage is TRBV20-1 and J usage is TRBJ1-5; D is ambiguous. Germline lookup yields CDR1 DFQATT and CDR2 SNEGSKA (reference sequence). This CDR3 is 13 amino acids long. V dropped 6 bases and J dropped 6 bases, with 15 bases sitting between them. In DNA form, the CDR3 reads TGCAGTGCCCGAATCGGGATCGGTCAGCCCCAGCATTTT. This encodes CSARIGIGQPQHF.

This chain uses TRBV7-2 with TRBJ2-3; 8 positions agree with TRBD2. The V gene end was trimmed by 5 bases and the J gene end by 5 bases; junction bases not matched to a gene: 12. Germline CDR1 is SGHTA and CDR2 is FQGNSA. The CDR3 totals 16 residues. The CDR3 loop reads CASSSLSGGIGDTQYF. The CDR3, as DNA: TGTGCCAGCAGCAGCCTCAGCGGGGGTATAGGAGATACGCAGTATTTT.

This sequence joins TRBV14 and TRBJ2-3; no clear D gene. The germline V and J ends were trimmed by 1 base and 6 bases, with 11 bases remaining between them. The CDR3 has 14 amino acids. Germline-derived CDR1 and CDR2 are SGHDN and FVKESK. CDR3 in DNA: TGTGCCAGCAGCCAAGGGACCAACGCTGATACGCAGTATTTT. As protein: CASSQGTNADTQYF.

As DNA, the CDR3 is TGTGCCAGCAGCTTAGTAAGGCTAGCGTTGGGAGGTGAGCAGTTCTTC. Translation gives CASSLVRLALGGEQFF. This chain connects TRBV7-6 to TRBJ2-1, with a possible D match to TRBD2 (6 bases). V dropped 1 base and J dropped 9 bases, with 19 bases sitting between them. The CDR3 length is 16 residues. Germline CDR1 reads SGHVS; CDR2 reads FNYEAQ.

This clonotype came up a few times. This rearrangement joins TRBV20-1 to TRBJ2-1, with 9 bases fitting TRBD2. CDR3 size: 14 residues. Germline CDR1 reads DFQATT; CDR2 reads SNEGSKA (reference sequence). J was trimmed by 5 bases and V by 5 bases; bases with no gene match: 7. CDR3 protein: CSASVSSGDNEQFF. The CDR3 nucleotides read TGCAGTGCTTCAGTATCTAGCGGGGACAATGAGCAGTTCTTC.